These 5 T cell receptor beta chains came from one sample sequenced in a study of OX40 agonist ivuxolimab in advanced cancers. Measured with immunoSEQ multiplex PCR; TCRdb has only the in-frame clones, and not every one. Among roughly 48,000 clones, approximately 83% were seen once, and the ten largest hold approximately 1.1%. Sequencing used CD4+ or CD8+ T cells sorted from blood, obtained in a trial of the OX40 agonist ivuxolimab. These TCRs come from an adult with an advanced solid tumor such as melanoma, head and neck, liver or kidney cancer.

The rearrangement uses TRBV6-6 and TRBJ1-3, with D possibly being TRBD1 (5 bases). This CDR3 has 14 amino acids. V gave up 8 bases and J gave up 9 bases, with 20 bases separating them. Germline assignment: CDR1 MNHNY and CDR2 SVGAGI (reference sequence). In nucleotides, the CDR3 is TGTGCCAGCCAAGGGGCAGGTGGGCGGGTCACCATATATTTT. Encoded protein: CASQGAGGRVTIYF.

This chain connects TRBV2 to TRBJ1-4; 7 positions agree with TRBD1. The CDR3 is made up of 15 amino acids. Per the germline V gene, CDR1 is SNHLY and CDR2 is FYNNEI. With V trimmed by 5 bases and J by 4 bases, 7 bases remained unmatched. Here the CDR3 DNA reads TGTGCCAGCAGTCCTCTAGGGGGCCTTAATGAAAAACTGTTTTTT. It yields the protein CASSPLGGLNEKLFF.

The chain employs TRBV7-2 and TRBJ2-3, with D possibly matching TRBD2 (6 bases). There are 14 residues in the CDR3. Germline V CDR1 and CDR2: SGHTA, FQGNSA. V lost 10 bases, J lost 4 bases, and 18 bases lay in between. The CDR3 reads CATPPGRGADTQYF. CDR3 nucleotide sequence: TGTGCCACCCCCCCGGGGCGGGGAGCAGATACGCAGTATTTT.

The chain joins TRBV5-5 to TRBJ1-4; TRBD1 is a possible D gene (5 bases). Trimming shortened V by 5 bases and J by 0 bases, and 11 bases separated the two germline ends. The CDR3 spans 15 residues. Germline values: CDR1 SGHKS, CDR2 YYEKEE (reference sequence). This CDR3 reads CASRWGTSTNEKLFF. CDR3 bases: TGTGCCAGCAGATGGGGGACTTCAACTAATGAAAAACTGTTTTTT.

This clone was observed a few times. The chain uses TRBV7-2 and TRBJ2-7, with 9 nucleotides matching TRBD2. This CDR3 region has 14 residues. Losses at the gene ends were 5 bases for V and 6 bases for J; bases not matched to a gene: 8. Per germline, CDR1 SGHTA and CDR2 FQGNSA. This CDR3 is CASSPGTSHLEQYF. The CDR3 DNA sequence: TGTGCCAGCAGCCCCGGGACTAGCCACCTCGAGCAGTACTTC.